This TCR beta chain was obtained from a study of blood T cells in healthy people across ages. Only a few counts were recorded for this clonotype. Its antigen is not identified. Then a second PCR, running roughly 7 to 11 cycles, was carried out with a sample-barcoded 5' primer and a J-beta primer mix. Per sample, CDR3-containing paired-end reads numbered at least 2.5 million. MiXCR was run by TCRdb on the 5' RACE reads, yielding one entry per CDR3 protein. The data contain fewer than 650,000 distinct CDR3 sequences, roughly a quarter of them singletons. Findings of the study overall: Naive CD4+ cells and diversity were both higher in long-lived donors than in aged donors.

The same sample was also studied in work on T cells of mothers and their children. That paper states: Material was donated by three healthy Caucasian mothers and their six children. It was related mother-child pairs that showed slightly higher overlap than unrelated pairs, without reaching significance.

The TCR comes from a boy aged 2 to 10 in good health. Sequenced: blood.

CDR3 nucleotides: TGTGCCAGCTCACCACCGTTTTCTGGGAGGAGGGTTTCAAGCACAGATACGCAGTATTTT. Its protein is CASSPPFSGRRVSSTDTQYF. J is TRBJ2-3 and V is TRBV18, with D perhaps matching TRBD2 (6 bases). CDR1 and CDR2 from the germline V gene are KGHSH and LQKENI. V was pared by 0 bases and J by 0 bases, with 22 bases between. CDR3 size: 20 residues.